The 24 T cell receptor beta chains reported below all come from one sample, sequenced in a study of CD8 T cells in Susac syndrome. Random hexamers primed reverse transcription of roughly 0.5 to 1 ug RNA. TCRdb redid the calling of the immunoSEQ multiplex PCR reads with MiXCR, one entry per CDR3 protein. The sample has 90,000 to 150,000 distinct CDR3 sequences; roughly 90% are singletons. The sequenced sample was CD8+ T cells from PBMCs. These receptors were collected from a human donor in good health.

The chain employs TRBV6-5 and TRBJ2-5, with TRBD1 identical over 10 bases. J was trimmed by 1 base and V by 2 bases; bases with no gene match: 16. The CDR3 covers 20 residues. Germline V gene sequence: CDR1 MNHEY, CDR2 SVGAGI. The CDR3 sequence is CASSYQLIPRDRGSQETQYF. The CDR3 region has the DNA TGTGCCAGCAGTTACCAATTGATCCCCCGGGACAGGGGTAGCCAAGAGACCCAGTACTTC.

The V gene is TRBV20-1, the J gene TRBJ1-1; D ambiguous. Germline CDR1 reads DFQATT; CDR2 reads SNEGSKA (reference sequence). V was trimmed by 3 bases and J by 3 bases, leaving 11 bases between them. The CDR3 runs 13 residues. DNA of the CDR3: TGCAGTGCTAGGATCGTTGCGGACACTGAAGCTTTCTTT. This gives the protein CSARIVADTEAFF.

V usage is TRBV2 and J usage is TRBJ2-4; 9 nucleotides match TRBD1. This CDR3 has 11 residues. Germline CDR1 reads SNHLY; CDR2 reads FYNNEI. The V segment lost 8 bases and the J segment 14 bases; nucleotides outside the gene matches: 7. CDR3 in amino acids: CASAGTGLEYF. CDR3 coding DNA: TGTGCCAGCGCTGGGACAGGGCTCGAGTACTTC.

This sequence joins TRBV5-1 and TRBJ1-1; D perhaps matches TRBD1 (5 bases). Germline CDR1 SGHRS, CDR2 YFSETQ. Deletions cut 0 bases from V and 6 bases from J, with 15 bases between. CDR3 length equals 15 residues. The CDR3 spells CASSLAPTEGSEAFF. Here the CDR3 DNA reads TGCGCCAGCAGCTTGGCCCCGACAGAGGGGTCTGAAGCTTTCTTT.

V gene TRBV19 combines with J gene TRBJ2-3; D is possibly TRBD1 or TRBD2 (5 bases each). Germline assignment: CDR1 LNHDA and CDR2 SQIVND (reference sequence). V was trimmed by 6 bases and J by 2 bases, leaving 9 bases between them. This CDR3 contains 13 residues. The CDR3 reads CASSEGSTDTQYF. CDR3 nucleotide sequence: TGTGCCAGTAGCGAGGGGTCCACAGATACGCAGTATTTT.

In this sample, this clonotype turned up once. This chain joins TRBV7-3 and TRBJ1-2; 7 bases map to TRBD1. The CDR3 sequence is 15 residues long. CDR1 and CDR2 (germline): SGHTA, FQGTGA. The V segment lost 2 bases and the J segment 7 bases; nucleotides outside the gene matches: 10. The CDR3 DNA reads TGTGCCAGCAGCTTAGATCCCACAGGGGCTAGTGGCTACACCTTC. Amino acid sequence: CASSLDPTGASGYTF.

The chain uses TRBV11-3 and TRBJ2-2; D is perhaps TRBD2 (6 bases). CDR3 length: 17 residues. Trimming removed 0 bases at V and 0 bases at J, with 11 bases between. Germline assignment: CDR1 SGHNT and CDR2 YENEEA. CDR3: CASSLERGPTNTGELFF. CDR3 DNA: TGTGCCAGCAGCTTAGAGCGGGGCCCTACGAACACCGGGGAGCTGTTTTTT.

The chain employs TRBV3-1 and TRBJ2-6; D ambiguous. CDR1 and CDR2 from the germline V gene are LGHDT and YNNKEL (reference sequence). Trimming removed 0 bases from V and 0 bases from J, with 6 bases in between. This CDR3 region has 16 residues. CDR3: CASSQELVSGANVLTF. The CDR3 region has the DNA TGTGCCAGCAGCCAAGAGTTGGTCTCTGGGGCCAACGTCCTGACTTTC.

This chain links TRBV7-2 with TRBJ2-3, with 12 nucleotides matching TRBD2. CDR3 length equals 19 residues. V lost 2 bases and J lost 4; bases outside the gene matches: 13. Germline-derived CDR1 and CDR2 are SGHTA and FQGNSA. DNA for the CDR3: TGTGCCAGCAGCTTAAATTGGCGGCTAGCGGGAGGGCTCTCAGATACGCAGTATTTT. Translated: CASSLNWRLAGGLSDTQYF.

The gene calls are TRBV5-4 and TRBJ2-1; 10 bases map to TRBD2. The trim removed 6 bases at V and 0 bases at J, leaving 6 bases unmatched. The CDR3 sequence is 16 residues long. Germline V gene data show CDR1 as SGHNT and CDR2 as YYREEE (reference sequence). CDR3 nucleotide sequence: TGTGCCAGCACCCGGACTAGCGGATACTCCTACAATGAGCAGTTCTTC. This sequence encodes CASTRTSGYSYNEQFF. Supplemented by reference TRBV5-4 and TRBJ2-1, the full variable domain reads ETGVTQSPTHLIKTRGQQVTLRCSSQSGHNTVSWYQQALGQGPQFIFQYYREEENGRGNFPPRFSGLQFPNYSSELNVNALELDDSALYLCASTRTSGYSYNEQFFGPGTRLTVL.

The CDR3 coding sequence is TGTGCCAGCAGCTTAGAGGGTAGGGTCTCCTACAATGAGCAGTTCTTC. This encodes CASSLEGRVSYNEQFF. The chain recombines TRBV11-2 with TRBJ2-1; no firm D call. This CDR3 has 16 amino acids. V was cut by 0 bases and J by 0 bases, with 9 bases left in between. Per germline, CDR1 SGHAT and CDR2 FQNNGV.

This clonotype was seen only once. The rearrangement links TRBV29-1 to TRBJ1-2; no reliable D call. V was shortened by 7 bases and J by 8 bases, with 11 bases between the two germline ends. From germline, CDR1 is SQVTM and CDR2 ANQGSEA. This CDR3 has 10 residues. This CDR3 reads CSARAEGYTF. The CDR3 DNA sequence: TGCAGCGCGAGGGCGGAGGGCTACACCTTC.

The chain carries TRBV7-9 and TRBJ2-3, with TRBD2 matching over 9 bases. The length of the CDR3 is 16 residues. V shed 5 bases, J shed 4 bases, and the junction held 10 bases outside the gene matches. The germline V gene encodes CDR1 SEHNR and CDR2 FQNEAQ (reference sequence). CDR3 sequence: CASSHPGLAGADTQYF. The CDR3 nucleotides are TGTGCCAGCAGCCATCCGGGACTAGCCGGGGCAGATACGCAGTATTTT.

The CDR3 protein is CASRPDYQETQYF. CDR3 coding DNA: TGTGCCAGCAGACCCGACTACCAAGAGACCCAGTACTTC. The chain has TRBV5-6 and TRBJ2-5; D call uncertain. V was cut by 5 bases and J by 0 bases, with 8 bases left in between. The CDR3 covers 13 residues. Germline values: CDR1 SGHDT, CDR2 YYEEEE.

Here the CDR3 reads CASSKGLQFDYNEQFF. CDR3 bases: TGTGCCAGCAGCAAAGGTCTGCAGTTCGACTACAATGAGCAGTTCTTC. V gene TRBV11-1 combines with J gene TRBJ2-1; the D is unclear. The CDR3 has 16 amino acids. Germline lookup yields CDR1 SGHAT and CDR2 FQDESV (reference sequence). With 5 bases removed from V and 3 bases from J, the gap between germline ends came to 17 bases.

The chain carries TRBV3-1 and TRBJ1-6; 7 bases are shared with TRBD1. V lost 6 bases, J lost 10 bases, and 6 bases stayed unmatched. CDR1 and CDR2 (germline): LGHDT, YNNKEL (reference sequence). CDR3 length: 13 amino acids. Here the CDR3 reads CASSNRGGSPLHF. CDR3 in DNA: TGTGCCAGCAGTAACAGGGGTGGCTCACCCCTCCACTTT.

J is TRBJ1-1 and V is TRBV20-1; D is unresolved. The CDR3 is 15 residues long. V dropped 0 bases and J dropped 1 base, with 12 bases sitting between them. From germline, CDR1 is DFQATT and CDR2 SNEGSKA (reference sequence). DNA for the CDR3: TGCAGTGCTAGAGATCGGGATCCTAAGAACACTGAAGCTTTCTTT. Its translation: CSARDRDPKNTEAFF.

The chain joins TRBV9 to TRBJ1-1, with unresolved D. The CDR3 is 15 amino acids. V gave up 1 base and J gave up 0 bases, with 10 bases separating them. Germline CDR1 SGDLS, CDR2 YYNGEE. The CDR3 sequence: CASSVNPGMNTEAFF. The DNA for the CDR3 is TGTGCCAGCAGCGTAAACCCGGGGATGAACACTGAAGCTTTCTTT.

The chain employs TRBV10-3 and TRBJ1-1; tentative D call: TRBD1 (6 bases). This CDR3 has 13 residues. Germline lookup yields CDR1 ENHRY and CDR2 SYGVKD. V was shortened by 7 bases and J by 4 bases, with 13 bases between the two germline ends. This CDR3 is CAITRGGGTEAFF. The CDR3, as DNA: TGTGCCATCACCCGAGGGGGGGGCACTGAAGCTTTCTTT.

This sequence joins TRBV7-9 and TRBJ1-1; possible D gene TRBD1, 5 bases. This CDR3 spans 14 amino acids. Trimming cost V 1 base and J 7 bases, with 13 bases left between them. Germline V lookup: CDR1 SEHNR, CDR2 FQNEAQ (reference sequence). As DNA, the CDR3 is TGTGCCAGCAGCTTAGTAGCAGGGATCGGTGAAGCTTTCTTT. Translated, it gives CASSLVAGIGEAFF. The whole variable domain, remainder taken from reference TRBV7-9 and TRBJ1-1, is DTGVSQNPRHKITKRGQNVTFRCDPISEHNRLYWYRQTLGQGPEFLTYFQNEAQLEKSRLLSDRFSAERPKGSFSTLEIQRTEQGDSAMYLCASSLVAGIGEAFFGQGTRLTVV.

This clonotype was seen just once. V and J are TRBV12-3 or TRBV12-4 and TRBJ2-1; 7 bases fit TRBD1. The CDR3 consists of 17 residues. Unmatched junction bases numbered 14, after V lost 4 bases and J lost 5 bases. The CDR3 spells CASSSSNRDSLNNEQFF. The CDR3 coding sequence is TGTGCCAGCAGTTCAAGTAACCGGGACAGTCTGAACAATGAGCAGTTCTTC.

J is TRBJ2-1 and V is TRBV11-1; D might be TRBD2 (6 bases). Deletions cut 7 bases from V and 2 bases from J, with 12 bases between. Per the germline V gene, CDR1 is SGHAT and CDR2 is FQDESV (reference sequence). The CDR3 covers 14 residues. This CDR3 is CASTQPGAYNEQFF. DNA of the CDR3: TGTGCCAGCACCCAACCGGGGGCCTACAATGAGCAGTTCTTC.

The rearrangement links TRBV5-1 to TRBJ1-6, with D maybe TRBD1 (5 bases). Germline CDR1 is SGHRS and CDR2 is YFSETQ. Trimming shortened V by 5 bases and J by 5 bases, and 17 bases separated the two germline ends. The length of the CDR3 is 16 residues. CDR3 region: CASRTRGRTNNSPLHF. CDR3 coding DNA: TGCGCCAGCAGAACTAGGGGCCGGACAAATAATTCACCCCTCCACTTT.

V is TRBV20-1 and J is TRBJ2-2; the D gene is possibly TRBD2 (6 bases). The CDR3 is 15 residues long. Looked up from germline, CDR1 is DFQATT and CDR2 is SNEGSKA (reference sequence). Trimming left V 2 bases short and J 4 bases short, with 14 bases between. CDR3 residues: CSARLGGSGTGELFF. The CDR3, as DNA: TGCAGTGCTAGACTCGGAGGGTCCGGCACCGGGGAGCTGTTTTTT.